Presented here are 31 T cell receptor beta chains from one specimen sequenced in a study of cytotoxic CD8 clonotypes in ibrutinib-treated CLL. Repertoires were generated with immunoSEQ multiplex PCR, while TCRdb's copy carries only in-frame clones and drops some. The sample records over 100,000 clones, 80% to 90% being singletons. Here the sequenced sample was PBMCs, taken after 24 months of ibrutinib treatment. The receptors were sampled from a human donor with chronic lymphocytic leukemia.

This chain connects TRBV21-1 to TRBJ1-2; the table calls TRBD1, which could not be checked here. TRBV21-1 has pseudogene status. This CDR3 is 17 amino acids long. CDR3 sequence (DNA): TGTGCCAGCAGCCTTAGAGCCCCAGGGGGCGAAGTCTATGGCTACACCTTC. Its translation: CASSLRAPGGEVYGYTF.

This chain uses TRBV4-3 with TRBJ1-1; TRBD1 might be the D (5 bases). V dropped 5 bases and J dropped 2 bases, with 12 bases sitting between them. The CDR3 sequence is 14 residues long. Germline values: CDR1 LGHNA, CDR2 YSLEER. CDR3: CASSIAGENTEAFF. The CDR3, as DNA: TGCGCCAGCAGCATCGCGGGGGAAAACACTGAAGCTTTCTTT.

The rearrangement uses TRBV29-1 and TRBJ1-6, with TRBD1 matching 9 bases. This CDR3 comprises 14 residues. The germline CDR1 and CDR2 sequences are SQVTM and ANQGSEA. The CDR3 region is CSPGQGDVISPLHF. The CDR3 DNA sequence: TGCAGTCCGGGACAGGGTGATGTTATTTCACCCCTCCACTTT. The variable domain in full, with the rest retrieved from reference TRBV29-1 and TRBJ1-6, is SAVISQKPSRDICQRGTSLTIQCQVDSQVTMMFWYRQQPGQSLTLIATANQGSEATYESGFVIDKFPISRPNLTFSTLTVSNMSPEDSSIYLCSPGQGDVISPLHFGNGTRLTVT.

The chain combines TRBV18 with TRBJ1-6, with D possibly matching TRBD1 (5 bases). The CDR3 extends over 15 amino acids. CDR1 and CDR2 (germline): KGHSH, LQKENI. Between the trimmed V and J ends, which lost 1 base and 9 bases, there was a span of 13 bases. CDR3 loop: CASSPLDDSSSPLHF. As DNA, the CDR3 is TGTGCCAGCTCACCACTCGACGACAGTAGTTCACCCCTCCACTTT.

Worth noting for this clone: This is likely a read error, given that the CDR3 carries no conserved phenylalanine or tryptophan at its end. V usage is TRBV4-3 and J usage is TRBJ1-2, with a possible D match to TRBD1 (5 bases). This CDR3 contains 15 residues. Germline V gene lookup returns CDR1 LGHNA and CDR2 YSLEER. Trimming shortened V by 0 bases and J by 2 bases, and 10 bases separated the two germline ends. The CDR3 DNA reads TGCGCCAGCAGCCAAGAAGGGACGGGGAACTATGGCTACACCCTC. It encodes CASSQEGTGNYGYTL.

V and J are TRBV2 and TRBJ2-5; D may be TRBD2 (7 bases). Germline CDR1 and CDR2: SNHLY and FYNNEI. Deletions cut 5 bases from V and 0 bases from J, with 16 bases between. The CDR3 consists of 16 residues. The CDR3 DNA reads TGTGCCAGCAGTCGCGGGGGCGGGGGCCACCAAGAGACCCAGTACTTC. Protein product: CASSRGGGGHQETQYF.

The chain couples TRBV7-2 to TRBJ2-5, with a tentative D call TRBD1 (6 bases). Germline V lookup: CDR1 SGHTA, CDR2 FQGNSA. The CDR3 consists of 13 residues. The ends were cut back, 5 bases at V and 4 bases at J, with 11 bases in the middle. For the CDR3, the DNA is TGTGCCAGCAGCAGGGGGTCGGGAGAGACCCAGTACTTC. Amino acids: CASSRGSGETQYF.

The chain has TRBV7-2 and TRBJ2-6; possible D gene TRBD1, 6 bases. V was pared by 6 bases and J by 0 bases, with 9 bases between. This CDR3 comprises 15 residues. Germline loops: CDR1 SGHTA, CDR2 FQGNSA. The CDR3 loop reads CASRPTGSGANVLTF. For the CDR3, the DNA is TGTGCCAGCAGACCGACAGGCTCTGGGGCCAACGTCCTGACTTTC.

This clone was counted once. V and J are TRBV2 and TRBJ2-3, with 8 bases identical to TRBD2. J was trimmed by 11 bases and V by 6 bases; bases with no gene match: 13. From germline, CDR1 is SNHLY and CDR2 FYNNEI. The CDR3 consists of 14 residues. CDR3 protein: CASSVGTRERGQYF. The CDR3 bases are TGTGCCAGCAGCGTCGGGACTAGGGAAAGGGGGCAGTATTTT.

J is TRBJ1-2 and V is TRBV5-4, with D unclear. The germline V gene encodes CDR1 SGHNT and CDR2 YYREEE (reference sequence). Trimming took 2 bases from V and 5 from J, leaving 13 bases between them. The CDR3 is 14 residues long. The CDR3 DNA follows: TGTGCCAGCAGCTTAGTCCCAGACAATTATGGCTACACCTTC. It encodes CASSLVPDNYGYTF.

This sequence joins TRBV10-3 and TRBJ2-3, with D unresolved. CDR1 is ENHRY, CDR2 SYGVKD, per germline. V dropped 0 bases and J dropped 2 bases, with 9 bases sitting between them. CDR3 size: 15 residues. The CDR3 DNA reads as TGTGCCATCAGTGAGTCCTGGCAGTACACAGATACGCAGTATTTT. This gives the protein CAISESWQYTDTQYF.

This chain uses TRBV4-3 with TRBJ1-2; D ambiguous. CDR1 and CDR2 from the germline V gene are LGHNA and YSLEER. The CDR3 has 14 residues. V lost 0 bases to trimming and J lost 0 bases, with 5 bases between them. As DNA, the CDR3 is TGCGCCAGCAGCCAAGAACGCGCTAACTATGGCTACACCTTC. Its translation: CASSQERANYGYTF.

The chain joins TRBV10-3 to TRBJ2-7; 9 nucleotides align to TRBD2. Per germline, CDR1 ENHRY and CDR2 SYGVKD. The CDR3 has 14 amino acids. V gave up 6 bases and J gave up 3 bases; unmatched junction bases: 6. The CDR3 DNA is TGTGCCATCAGCTCGCGGGAGGGGTACTACGAGCAGTACTTC. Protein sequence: CAISSREGYYEQYF.

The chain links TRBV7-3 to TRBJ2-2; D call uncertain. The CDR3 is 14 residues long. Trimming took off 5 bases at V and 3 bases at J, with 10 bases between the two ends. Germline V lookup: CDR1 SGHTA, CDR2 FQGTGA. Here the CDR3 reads CASSPQADTGELFF. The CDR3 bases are TGTGCCAGCAGCCCCCAGGCCGACACCGGGGAGCTGTTTTTT. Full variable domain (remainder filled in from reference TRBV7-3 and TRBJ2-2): GAGVSQTPSNKVTEKGKYVELRCDPISGHTALYWYRQSLGQGPEFLIYFQGTGAADDSGLPNDRFFAVRPEGSVSTLKIQRTERGDSAVYLCASSPQADTGELFFGEGSRLTVL.

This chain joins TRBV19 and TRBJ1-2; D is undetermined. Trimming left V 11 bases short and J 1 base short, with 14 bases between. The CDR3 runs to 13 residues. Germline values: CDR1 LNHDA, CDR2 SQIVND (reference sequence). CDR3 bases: TGTGCCTCTACACATCTCAGTAACTATGGCTACACCTTC. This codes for CASTHLSNYGYTF.

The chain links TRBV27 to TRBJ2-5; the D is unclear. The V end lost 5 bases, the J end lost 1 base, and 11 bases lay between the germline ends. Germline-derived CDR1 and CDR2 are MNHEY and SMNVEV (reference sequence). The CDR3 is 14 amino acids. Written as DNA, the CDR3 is TGTGCCAGCAGTCCAGGACGGCCCCAAGAGACCCAGTACTTC. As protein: CASSPGRPQETQYF.

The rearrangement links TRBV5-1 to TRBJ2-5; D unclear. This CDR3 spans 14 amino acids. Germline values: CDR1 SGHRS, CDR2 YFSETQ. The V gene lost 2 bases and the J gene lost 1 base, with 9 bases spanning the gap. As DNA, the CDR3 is TGCGCCAGCAGCTTCCGGAACGCCCAAGAGACCCAGTACTTC. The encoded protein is CASSFRNAQETQYF.

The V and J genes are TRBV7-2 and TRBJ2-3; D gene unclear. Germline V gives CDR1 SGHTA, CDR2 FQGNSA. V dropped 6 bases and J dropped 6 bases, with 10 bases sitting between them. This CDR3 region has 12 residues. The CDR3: CASRNIRDTQYF. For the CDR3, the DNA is TGTGCCAGCAGGAACATCCGGGATACGCAGTATTTT. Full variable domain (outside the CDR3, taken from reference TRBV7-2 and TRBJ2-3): GAGVSQSPSNKVTEKGKDVELRCDPISGHTALYWYRQSLGQGLEFLIYFQGNSAPDKSGLPSDRFSAERTGGSVSTLTIQRTQQEDSAVYLCASRNIRDTQYFGPGTRLTVL.

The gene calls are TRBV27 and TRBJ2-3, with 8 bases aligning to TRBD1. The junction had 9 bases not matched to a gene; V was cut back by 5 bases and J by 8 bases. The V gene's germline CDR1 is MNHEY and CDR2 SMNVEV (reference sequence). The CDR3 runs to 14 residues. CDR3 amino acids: CASSVGQVAGTQYF. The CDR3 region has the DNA TGTGCCAGCAGTGTGGGACAGGTGGCCGGTACGCAGTATTTT.

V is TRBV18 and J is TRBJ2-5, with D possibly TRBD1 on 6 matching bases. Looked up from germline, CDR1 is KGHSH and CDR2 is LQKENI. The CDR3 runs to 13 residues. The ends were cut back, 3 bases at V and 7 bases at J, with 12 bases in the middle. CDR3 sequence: CASSPKQGGTQYF. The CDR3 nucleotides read TGTGCCAGCTCACCCAAACAGGGCGGGACCCAGTACTTC.

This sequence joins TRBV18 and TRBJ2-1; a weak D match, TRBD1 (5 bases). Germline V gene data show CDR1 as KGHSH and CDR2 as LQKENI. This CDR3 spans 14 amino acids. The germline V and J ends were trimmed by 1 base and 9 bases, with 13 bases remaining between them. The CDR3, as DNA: TGTGCCAGCTCACCACTCACAGGCGGTGGTGAGCAGTTCTTC. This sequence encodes CASSPLTGGGEQFF.

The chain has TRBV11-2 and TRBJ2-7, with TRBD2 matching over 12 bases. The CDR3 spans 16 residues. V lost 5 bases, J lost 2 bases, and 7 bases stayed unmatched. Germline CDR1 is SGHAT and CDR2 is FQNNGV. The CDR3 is CASSPRGLAGPYEQYF. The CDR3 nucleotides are TGTGCCAGCAGCCCAAGGGGACTAGCGGGTCCCTACGAGCAGTACTTC.

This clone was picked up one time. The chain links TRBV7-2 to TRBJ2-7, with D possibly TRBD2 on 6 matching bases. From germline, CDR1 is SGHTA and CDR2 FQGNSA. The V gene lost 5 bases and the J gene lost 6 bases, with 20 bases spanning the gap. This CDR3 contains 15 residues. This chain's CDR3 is CASSPPDRRGTEQYF. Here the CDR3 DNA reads TGTGCCAGCAGCCCCCCCGACCGTCGGGGGACCGAGCAGTACTTC.

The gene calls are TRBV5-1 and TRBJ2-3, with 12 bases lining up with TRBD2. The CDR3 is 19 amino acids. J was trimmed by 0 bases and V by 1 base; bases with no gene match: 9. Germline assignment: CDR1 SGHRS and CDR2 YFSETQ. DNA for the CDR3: TGCGCCAGCAGCTTGACTAGCGGGGGGCACATTCCAAGCACAGATACGCAGTATTTT. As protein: CASSLTSGGHIPSTDTQYF.

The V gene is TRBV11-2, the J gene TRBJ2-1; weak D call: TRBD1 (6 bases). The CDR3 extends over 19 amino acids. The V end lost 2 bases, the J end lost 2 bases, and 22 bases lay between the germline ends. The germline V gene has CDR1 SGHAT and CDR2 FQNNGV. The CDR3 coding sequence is TGTGCCAGCAGCTTAATGGTAGGCCTGGGGGCGTTTGCCTACAATGAGCAGTTCTTC. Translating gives CASSLMVGLGAFAYNEQFF.

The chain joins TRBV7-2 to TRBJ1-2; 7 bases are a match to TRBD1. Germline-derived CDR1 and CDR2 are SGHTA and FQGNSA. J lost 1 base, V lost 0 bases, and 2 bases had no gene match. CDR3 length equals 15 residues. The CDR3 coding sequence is TGTGCCAGCAGCTTAGCCAGGGACAGTAACTATGGCTACACCTTC. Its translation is CASSLARDSNYGYTF. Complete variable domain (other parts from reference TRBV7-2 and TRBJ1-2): GAGVSQSPSNKVTEKGKDVELRCDPISGHTALYWYRQSLGQGLEFLIYFQGNSAPDKSGLPSDRFSAERTGGSVSTLTIQRTQQEDSAVYLCASSLARDSNYGYTFGSGTRLTVV.

The CDR3 is CASSLQTSTNEKLFF. CDR3 sequence (DNA): TGTGCCAGCTCACTACAAACCTCAACTAATGAAAAACTGTTTTTT. The V gene is TRBV18, the J gene TRBJ1-4, with D unresolved. The CDR3 covers 15 residues. Looked up from germline, CDR1 is KGHSH and CDR2 is LQKENI. Trimming took 4 bases from V and 0 from J, leaving 9 bases between them.

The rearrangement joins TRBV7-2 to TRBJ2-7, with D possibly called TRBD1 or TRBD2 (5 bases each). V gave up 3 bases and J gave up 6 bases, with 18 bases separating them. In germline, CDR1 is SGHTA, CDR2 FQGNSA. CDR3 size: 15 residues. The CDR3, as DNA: TGTGCCAGCAGCTTTGGGACCCGGGGTACTTCCGAGCAGTACTTC. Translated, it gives CASSFGTRGTSEQYF.

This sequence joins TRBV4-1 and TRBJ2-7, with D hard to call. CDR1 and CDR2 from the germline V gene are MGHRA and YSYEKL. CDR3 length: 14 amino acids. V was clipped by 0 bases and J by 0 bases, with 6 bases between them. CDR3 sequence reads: CASSQDYSSYEQYF. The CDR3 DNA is TGCGCCAGCAGCCAAGATTACAGCTCCTACGAGCAGTACTTC.

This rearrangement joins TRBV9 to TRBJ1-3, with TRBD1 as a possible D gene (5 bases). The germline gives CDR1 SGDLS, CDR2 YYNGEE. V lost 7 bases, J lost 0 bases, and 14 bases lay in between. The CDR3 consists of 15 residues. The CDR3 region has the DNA TGTGCCAGCGGTGACCGCGGGGGCTCTGGAAACACCATATATTTT. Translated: CASGDRGGSGNTIYF. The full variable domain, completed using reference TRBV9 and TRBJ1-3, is DSGVTQTPKHLITATGQRVTLRCSPRSGDLSVYWYQQSLDQGLQFLIQYYNGEERAKGNILERFSAQQFPDLHSELNLSSLELGDSALYFCASGDRGGSGNTIYFGEGSWLTVV.

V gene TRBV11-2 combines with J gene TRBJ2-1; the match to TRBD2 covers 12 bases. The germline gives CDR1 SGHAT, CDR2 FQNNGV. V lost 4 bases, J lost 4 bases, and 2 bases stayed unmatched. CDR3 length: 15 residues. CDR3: CASSSGLAGYNEQFF. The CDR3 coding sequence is TGTGCCAGCAGCTCCGGACTAGCGGGATACAATGAGCAGTTCTTC.